These 23 T cell receptor beta chains share one sample of origin, sequenced in a study of T cell responses to AZD1222 COVID-19 vaccine. Clones were sequenced by immunoSEQ multiplex PCR, and TCRdb holds only the in-frame ones, with some missing. This table holds 130,000 or so clones, less than 95% found once. The sequencing here drew on peripheral blood, taken on day 0 of AZD1222 vaccination. These receptors all stem from an adult in good health.

The chain links TRBV28 to TRBJ1-4; TRBD1 might be the D (5 bases). Germline V gives CDR1 MDHEN, CDR2 SYDVKM. The ends were cut back, 6 bases at V and 3 bases at J, with 17 bases in the middle. The CDR3 has 16 amino acids. The CDR3 DNA sequence: TGTGCCAGCAGCCCCCCCTGGGGGGGGTCTAATGAAAAACTGTTTTTT. As protein: CASSPPWGGSNEKLFF.

Many counts were recorded for this clone. The chain employs TRBV2 and TRBJ1-6; D remains unclear. V lost 7 bases to trimming and J lost 3 bases, with 10 bases between them. The length of the CDR3 is 14 residues. CDR1 and CDR2 (germline): SNHLY, FYNNEI. The CDR3 loop is CASTVSFYNSPLHF. The CDR3 bases are TGTGCCAGCACCGTCTCCTTCTATAATTCACCCCTCCACTTT.

This clone has just one count. The rearrangement links TRBV3-1 (or the pseudogene TRBV3-2) to TRBJ2-7, with a possible D match to TRBD2 (7 bases). Germline CDR1 reads LGHDT; CDR2 reads YNNKEL (reference sequence). The germline V and J ends were trimmed by 3 bases and 5 bases, with 14 bases remaining between them. The CDR3 extends over 14 amino acids. The CDR3 here is CASSHNREGHEQYF. The CDR3 coding sequence is TGTGCCAGCAGCCACAACAGGGAGGGCCACGAGCAGTACTTC.

The CDR3 DNA is TGCGCCACCTCCGCAGCAGGCGGGGAGCTGTTTTTT. Translated, it gives CATSAAGGELFF. J is TRBJ2-2 and V is TRBV10-2, with no clear D. The length of the CDR3 is 12 residues. The V end lost 10 bases, the J end lost 7 bases, and 13 bases lay between the germline ends. Germline CDR1 reads WSHSY; CDR2 reads SAAADI.

The chain employs TRBV19 and TRBJ1-6; no definite D call. Per germline, CDR1 LNHDA and CDR2 SQIVND (reference sequence). Trimming removed 4 bases at V and 1 base at J, with 11 bases between. The CDR3 is made up of 16 amino acids. CDR3: CASSTLRGSYNSPLHF. The CDR3 region has the DNA TGTGCCAGTAGTACCCTAAGAGGGTCCTATAATTCACCCCTCCACTTT.

This sequence joins TRBV7-6 and TRBJ1-2; no definite D call. V shed 5 bases and J shed 0 bases, with 13 bases lying between them. From germline, CDR1 is SGHVS and CDR2 FNYEAQ. The CDR3 loop spans 15 amino acids. Here the CDR3 reads CASSVGPASNYGYTF. The DNA of the CDR3 is TGTGCCAGCAGCGTCGGGCCAGCATCTAACTATGGCTACACCTTC.

This chain uses TRBV9 with TRBJ1-1, with 7 bases aligning to TRBD1. The CDR3 length is 15 residues. V lost 0 bases, J lost 3 bases, and 5 bases stayed unmatched. Germline V CDR1 and CDR2: SGDLS, YYNGEE. The CDR3 DNA is TGTGCCAGCAGCGTAGAAAACAGGGGTCACACTGAAGCTTTCTTT. It encodes CASSVENRGHTEAFF. The whole variable domain, remainder taken from reference TRBV9 and TRBJ1-1, is DSGVTQTPKHLITATGQRVTLRCSPRSGDLSVYWYQQSLDQGLQFLIQYYNGEERAKGNILERFSAQQFPDLHSELNLSSLELGDSALYFCASSVENRGHTEAFFGQGTRLTVV.

The chain couples TRBV9 to TRBJ2-1; TRBD2 matches 8 bases. With V trimmed by 0 bases and J by 10 bases, 12 bases remained unmatched. The length of the CDR3 is 16 residues. Germline V gene data show CDR1 as SGDLS and CDR2 as YYNGEE. CDR3 sequence: CASSVGAGADVVEQFF. As DNA, the CDR3 is TGTGCCAGCAGCGTAGGAGCGGGGGCTGATGTGGTAGAGCAGTTCTTC.

The V call is TRBV2, the J call TRBJ1-6; D is ambiguous. The CDR3 length is 13 residues. CDR1 and CDR2 from the germline V gene are SNHLY and FYNNEI. Trimming took 5 bases from V and 6 from J, leaving 8 bases between them. The CDR3 loop is CASSRDPNSPLHF. The CDR3 DNA sequence: TGTGCCAGCAGTCGGGATCCTAATTCACCCCTCCACTTT.

The chain is built from TRBV19 and TRBJ1-2; 9 bases fit TRBD1. The CDR3 runs to 13 residues. J was trimmed by 5 bases and V by 10 bases; bases with no gene match: 8. Germline V gives CDR1 LNHDA, CDR2 SQIVND (reference sequence). The CDR3 DNA reads TGTGCCATTCCGGGACAGGGAGGGTATGGCTACACCTTC. Its translation is CAIPGQGGYGYTF. The full variable domain, in which reference TRBV19 and TRBJ1-2 provide the parts outside the CDR3, is DGGITQSPKYLFRKEGQNVTLSCEQNLNHDAMYWYRQDPGQGLRLIYYSQIVNDFQKGDIAEGYSVSREKKESFPLTVTSAQKNPTAFYLCAIPGQGGYGYTFGSGTRLTVV.

The V and J genes are TRBV6-5 and TRBJ1-6, with 9 bases fitting TRBD1. The CDR3 is 15 residues long. From germline, CDR1 is MNHEY and CDR2 SVGAGI. V was clipped by 1 base and J by 10 bases; unmatched bases: 5. The CDR3, as DNA: TGTGCCAGCAGTTACTTTCGGACAGGGGTCTCACCCCTCCACTTT. It yields the protein CASSYFRTGVSPLHF.

This chain uses TRBV11-2 with TRBJ2-1; tentative D call: TRBD2 (5 bases). The CDR3 loop spans 16 amino acids. CDR1 and CDR2 (germline): SGHAT, FQNNGV. The V end lost 1 base, the J end lost 0 bases, and 10 bases lay between the germline ends. CDR3 bases: TGTGCCAGCAGCTTAGGGCTGGGGAGCTCCTACAATGAGCAGTTCTTC. It codes for CASSLGLGSSYNEQFF.

The V and J genes are TRBV5-1 and TRBJ1-3, with D unresolved. The CDR3 covers 14 residues. Germline V lookup: CDR1 SGHRS, CDR2 YFSETQ. With 0 bases removed from V and 0 bases from J, the gap between germline ends came to 4 bases. The CDR3 protein is CASSLGDSGNTIYF. The CDR3 DNA is TGCGCCAGCAGCTTGGGGGACTCTGGAAACACCATATATTTT.

This clone was counted a few times. This chain joins TRBV7-8 and TRBJ2-7, with D perhaps TRBD2 (5 bases). The CDR3 has 12 amino acids. V gave up 2 bases and J gave up 12 bases, with 14 bases separating them. Germline V CDR1 and CDR2: SGHVS, FQNEAQ. The CDR3 reads CASSLTTDLRYF. The CDR3 DNA follows: TGTGCCAGCAGCTTAACGACGGACTTAAGGTACTTC. The full variable domain, with the rest looked up from reference TRBV7-8 and TRBJ2-7, is GAGVSQSPRYKVAKRGQDVALRCDPISGHVSLFWYQQALGQGPEFLTYFQNEAQLDKSGLPSDRFFAERPEGSVSTLKIQRTQQEDSAVYLCASSLTTDLRYFGPGTRLTVT.

V gene TRBV23-1 combines with J gene TRBJ2-7; D gene unclear. TRBV23-1 is labeled an ORF, and its function is uncertain. The V end lost 0 bases, the J end lost 4 bases, and 7 bases lay between the germline ends. The CDR3 has 13 amino acids. CDR3 DNA sequence: TGCGCCAGCAGTCAATCTCGAGGTTACGAGCAGTACTTC. Amino acids: CASSQSRGYEQYF.

This clone appeared once. This chain connects TRBV7-3 to TRBJ2-2, with D tentatively TRBD1 or TRBD2 (6 bases each). Germline V gives CDR1 SGHTA, CDR2 FQGTGA. V dropped 2 bases and J dropped 4 bases, with 11 bases sitting between them. CDR3 length: 15 amino acids. CDR3 amino acids: CASSLQGGSTGELFF. As DNA, the CDR3 is TGTGCCAGCAGCTTACAAGGGGGGAGCACCGGGGAGCTGTTTTTT.

The genes are TRBV6-5 and TRBJ2-5, with D perhaps assigned TRBD1 or TRBD2 (6 bases each). The CDR3 consists of 16 residues. Germline assignment: CDR1 MNHEY and CDR2 SVGAGI. Trimming stripped 0 bases from V and 2 bases from J, with 13 bases between. The CDR3 region is CASSYSKGGLQETQYF. DNA of the CDR3: TGTGCCAGCAGTTACTCGAAAGGGGGACTTCAAGAGACCCAGTACTTC.

This clone was counted only a few times. The chain employs TRBV6-6 and TRBJ2-7, with D possibly being TRBD1 or TRBD2 (5 bases each). In germline, CDR1 is MNHNY, CDR2 SVGAGI (reference sequence). The CDR3 is made up of 16 amino acids. The V end was cut by 5 bases, the J end by 4 bases, with 21 bases between. CDR3 DNA: TGTGCCAGCAGTCGACCGTCCGGGACGAAGCATTACGAGCAGTACTTC. Amino acids: CASSRPSGTKHYEQYF.

The chain links TRBV4-2 to TRBJ1-4; TRBD1 matches at 8 bases. V was clipped by 4 bases and J by 0 bases; unmatched bases: 10. Germline-derived CDR1 and CDR2 are LGHNA and YNFKEQ. The CDR3 has 18 residues. The CDR3 coding sequence is TGTGCCAGCAGCCGCCTGACAGGGGAGATTGCAACTAATGAAAAACTGTTTTTT. Its protein is CASSRLTGEIATNEKLFF.

A few counts support this clone. The rearrangement joins TRBV5-4 to TRBJ2-2; TRBD2 agrees at 8 bases. After removal of 0 bases from V and 6 bases from J, the junction contained 7 bases not matched to a gene. CDR1 and CDR2 (germline): SGHNT, YYREEE (reference sequence). This CDR3 has 16 amino acids. CDR3 amino acids: CASSLGVAGGPGELFF. Written as DNA, the CDR3 is TGTGCCAGCAGCTTGGGGGTCGCGGGGGGACCCGGGGAGCTGTTTTTT.

This clone was seen just once. This rearrangement joins TRBV6-2 or TRBV6-3 to TRBJ1-1; 9 bases are a match to TRBD1. CDR3 length equals 16 residues. The V gene's germline CDR1 is MNHEY and CDR2 SVGEGT. V was clipped by 4 bases and J by 3 bases; unmatched bases: 9. The CDR3 coding sequence is TGTGCCAGCAGTTTCCATACAGGGGGCGCGGACACTGAAGCTTTCTTT. This sequence encodes CASSFHTGGADTEAFF.

The chain carries TRBV19 and TRBJ2-1; D gene unclear. V was trimmed by 4 bases and J by 3 bases, leaving 4 bases between them. From germline, CDR1 is LNHDA and CDR2 SQIVND (reference sequence). CDR3 length: 12 residues. CDR3 in amino acids: CASSRYYNEQFF. Written as DNA, the CDR3 is TGTGCCAGTAGTAGGTACTACAATGAGCAGTTCTTC.

The chain has TRBV13 and TRBJ1-2; D is ambiguous. The germline CDR1 and CDR2 sequences are PRHDT and FYEKMQ (reference sequence). The length of the CDR3 is 14 residues. Trimming removed 1 base from V and 1 base from J, with 7 bases in between. The CDR3 DNA reads TGTGCCAGCAGCTTAGCCTACCTTAACTATGGCTACACCTTC. As protein: CASSLAYLNYGYTF.